This T cell receptor beta chain was identified during a study of control samples from healthy donors and cancer patients (dated by TCRdb to the early 2020s). Library creation used the immunoSEQ multiplex PCR assay. TCRdb holds this immuneACCESS table with in-frame rearrangements only. Some clones are missing; in checked studies, unresolved V genes explain under half, and the rest has no known cause. A total of 35,000 to 55,000 clones appear in this sample, 70% to 75% of them only once. 17% of the sample rests with the top ten. On this clone itself: There is no known antigen for this receptor. Base qualities are not recorded, but no much larger clone differs from it by a single base.

The CDR3 goes from the cysteine to the phenylalanine over 12 residues. The DNA shown is the 36-base CDR3, in frame from base 1. Deletion took 3 bases off V and 8 bases off J, with a span of 10 bases between the germline ends. This TCR was recovered from a male donor with melanoma. Rearrangement joined TRBV12-3 or TRBV12-4 to TRBJ1-2, with TRBD1 perhaps the D gene, on 5 matching bases. The sample consisted of formalin-fixed, paraffin-embedded tissue. The CDR3 region: CASSLGVGGYTF. The DNA sequence is as follows: TGTGCCAGCAGTTTGGGGGTTGGCGGCTACACCTTC.